This T cell receptor beta chain was obtained from a study of cytomegalovirus exposure and HLA in healthy donors. Study findings and constraints: The study put 150 to 200 TCR beta chains on its list as cytomegalovirus-associated. Three CMV-associated chains proved CMV antigen-specific in vitro.

The CDR3 contains 15 residues. The V segment lost 0 bases and the J segment 3 bases; nucleotides outside the gene matches: 5. Germline CDR1 is SGHDT and CDR2 is YYEEEE. Using immunoSEQ multiplex PCR, the repertoire was profiled, and TCRdb retains in-frame clones only, with some absent. The profile shows roughly 140,000 clones, about 86% of them singletons. About this clone: Its target is unknown.

Sequencing was carried out using PBMCs. V and J are TRBV5-6 and TRBJ2-7; 8 nucleotides line up with TRBD1. This sequence originates from a woman aged 18 to 35 in good health and CMV-seropositive. The CDR3: CASSLDLGQVYEQYF. Written as DNA, the CDR3 is TGTGCCAGCAGCTTGGATTTGGGACAGGTCTACGAGCAGTACTTC.